The sequence of this T cell receptor (beta chain) was determined in a study of Ad26.COV2.S vaccination and SARS-CoV-2 variants. Whole-study context: Intramuscular Ad26.COV2.S doses were given once or twice, 56 days apart.

Treatment in this sample: about 20 received Ad26.COV2.S at low or high dose, single or two shots; about 5 received placebo; per-sample allocation not given. Day 63 after the first vaccine or placebo injection was the time point for sampling. The V end lost 2 bases, the J end lost 1 base, and 8 bases lay between the germline ends. The CDR3 runs to 14 residues. CDR1 KGHSH and CDR2 LQKENI come from the germline V gene. Assay: immunoSEQ multiplex PCR; the TCRdb copy retains only in-frame clones and omits some. The sample has around 380,000 clones, about 85% seen once; the top ten hold roughly 3.2%. This sequence was found in a person between 18 and 65 years old who received the Ad26.COV2.S COVID-19 vaccine or a placebo. This specimen was peripheral blood, taken in a trial of Ad26.COV2.S vaccine versus placebo. V and J are TRBV18 and TRBJ1-2; D uncertain. CDR3 nucleotide sequence: TGTGCCAGCTCACCAGATAGCGGTAACTATGGCTACACCTTC. This gives the protein CASSPDSGNYGYTF.